These 5 T cell receptor beta chains share one sample of origin, sequenced in a study of blood T cell repertoires in COVID-19. The table came from immunoSEQ multiplex PCR; TCRdb's copy has only in-frame clones and leaves some out. The sample lists around 230,000 clones; 80% to 85% were seen once. Specimen: peripheral blood. These receptor sequences come from a middle-aged man with acute or convalescent COVID-19.

This chain connects TRBV10-3 to TRBJ2-2; 8 positions agree with TRBD1. This CDR3 has 15 residues. V lost 5 bases, J lost 4 bases, and 6 bases stayed unmatched. CDR1 is ENHRY and CDR2 is SYGVKD in the germline V gene. The CDR3 region is CAISPPGTGTGELFF. CDR3 DNA: TGTGCCATCAGTCCCCCCGGGACAGGCACCGGGGAGCTGTTTTTT.

This chain connects TRBV7-3 to TRBJ2-1; no reliable D call. The CDR3 has 16 residues. V lost 1 base and J lost 1, with 11 bases in between. Looked up from germline, CDR1 is SGHTA and CDR2 is FQGTGA. In DNA, the CDR3 is TGTGCCAGCAGCTTAATGGCGAGAGCGTCCTACAATGAGCAGTTCTTC. This encodes CASSLMARASYNEQFF.

The chain joins TRBV5-1 to TRBJ1-6; the D is unclear. The CDR3 contains 14 residues. Germline V gives CDR1 SGHRS, CDR2 YFSETQ. The V gene lost 4 bases and the J gene lost 4 bases, with 9 bases spanning the gap. The chain's CDR3 is CASSSQEYNSPLHF. In DNA form, the CDR3 reads TGCGCCAGCAGCAGCCAGGAATATAATTCACCCCTCCACTTT.

The chain couples TRBV6-6 to TRBJ1-1, with D perhaps TRBD1 (5 bases). This CDR3 has 16 amino acids. V lost 2 bases and J lost 5, with 18 bases in between. Germline CDR1 reads MNHNY; CDR2 reads SVGAGI (reference sequence). The CDR3 nucleotides are TGTGCCAGCAGTTACCCGCCGGGAGGTGGGGCGACTGAAGCTTTCTTT. Residues: CASSYPPGGGATEAFF.

This chain joins TRBV3-1 (or the pseudogene TRBV3-2) and TRBJ2-3; 9 bases fit TRBD2. The germline gives CDR1 LGHDT, CDR2 YNNKEL (reference sequence). V lost 0 bases and J lost 4; bases outside the gene matches: 5. CDR3 length equals 16 residues. As DNA, the CDR3 is TGTGCCAGCAGCCAAGATATAGCGGGAGTCCCAGATACGCAGTATTTT. Translation: CASSQDIAGVPDTQYF.